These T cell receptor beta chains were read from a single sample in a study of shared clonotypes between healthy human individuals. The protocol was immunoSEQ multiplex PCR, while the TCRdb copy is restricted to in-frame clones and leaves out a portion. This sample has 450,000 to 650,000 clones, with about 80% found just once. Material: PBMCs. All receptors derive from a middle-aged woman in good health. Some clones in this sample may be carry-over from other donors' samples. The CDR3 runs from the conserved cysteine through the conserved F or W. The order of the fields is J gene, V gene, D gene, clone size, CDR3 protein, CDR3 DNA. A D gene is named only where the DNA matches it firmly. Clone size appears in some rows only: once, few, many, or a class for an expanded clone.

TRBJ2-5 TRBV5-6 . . CASSLGQLQETQYF TGTGCCAGCAGCTTGGGGCAGCTCCAAGAGACCCAGTACTTC
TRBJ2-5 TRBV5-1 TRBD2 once CASSAPTSGQETQYF TGCGCCAGCAGCGCCCCGACTAGCGGTCAAGAGACCCAGTACTTC
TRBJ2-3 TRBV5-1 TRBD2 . CASSLGLAGEVDTQYF TGCGCCAGCAGCTTGGGACTAGCGGGAGAGGTAGATACGCAGTATTTT
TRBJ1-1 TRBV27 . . CASSLGANTEAFF TGTGCCAGCAGTCTGGGGGCGAACACTGAAGCTTTCTTT
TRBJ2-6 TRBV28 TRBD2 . CASSSGLVYYSGANVLTF TGTGCCAGCAGTTCCGGACTAGTCTACTACTCTGGGGCCAACGTCCTGACTTTC
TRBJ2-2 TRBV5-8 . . CASSLGLVRVTGELFF TGTGCCAGCAGCTTGGGACTAGTTCGGGTCACCGGGGAGCTGTTTTTT
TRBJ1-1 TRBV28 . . CATREPGESTEAFF TGTGCCACCAGGGAACCAGGGGAGAGCACTGAAGCTTTCTTT
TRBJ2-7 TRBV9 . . CASSAGGGGKGLLYEQYF TGTGCCAGCAGCGCCGGAGGGGGAGGTAAGGGTCTACTCTACGAGCAGTACTTC
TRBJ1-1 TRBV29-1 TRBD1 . CSAGDRGTEAFF TGCAGCGCGGGGGACAGGGGCACTGAAGCTTTCTTT
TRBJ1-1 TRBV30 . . CACQGRYTEAFF TGTGCCTGTCAGGGTCGTTACACTGAAGCTTTCTTT
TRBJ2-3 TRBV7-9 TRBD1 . CATNRAKQGTDTQYF TGTGCCACCAACCGAGCCAAACAGGGGACGGATACGCAGTATTTT
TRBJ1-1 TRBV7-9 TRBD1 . CASSLQGARTEAFF TGTGCCAGCAGCTTACAGGGGGCGCGAACTGAAGCTTTCTTT
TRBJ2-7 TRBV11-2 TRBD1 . CASSRTGGLKYSYEQYF TGTGCCAGCAGCCGGACAGGGGGCCTAAAGTACTCCTACGAGCAGTACTTC
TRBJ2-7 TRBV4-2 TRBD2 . CASSQATSGYEQYF TGTGCCAGCAGCCAAGCGACTAGCGGCTACGAGCAGTACTTC
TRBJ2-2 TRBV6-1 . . CASSEGKWAGELFF TGTGCCAGCAGTGAAGGGAAGTGGGCCGGGGAGCTGTTTTTT
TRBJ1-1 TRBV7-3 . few CASSLERGGDTEAFF TGTGCCAGCAGCTTGGAACGAGGGGGGGACACTGAAGCTTTCTTT
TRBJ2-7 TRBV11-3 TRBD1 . CASSLGQASDEQYF TGTGCCAGCAGCTTGGGACAGGCAAGCGACGAGCAGTACTTC
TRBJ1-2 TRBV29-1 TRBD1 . CSVAGTAFNYGYTF TGCAGCGTAGCCGGGACAGCGTTTAACTATGGCTACACCTTC
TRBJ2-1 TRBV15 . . CATSPWGGSYNEQFF TGTGCCACCAGTCCTTGGGGTGGGTCCTACAATGAGCAGTTCTTC
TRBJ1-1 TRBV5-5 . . CASSWGENTEAFF TGTGCCAGCAGCTGGGGCGAGAACACTGAAGCTTTCTTT
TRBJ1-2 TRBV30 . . CAWSPDSGYGYTF TGTGCCTGGAGTCCCGACAGTGGCTATGGCTACACCTTC
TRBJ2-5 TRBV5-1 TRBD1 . CASRKTGGETQYF TGCGCCAGCAGGAAAACAGGGGGAGAGACCCAGTACTTC
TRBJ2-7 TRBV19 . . CASSSRQAESSYEQHF TGTGCCAGTAGTTCCCGACAGGCCGAGAGCTCCTACGAGCAGCACTTC
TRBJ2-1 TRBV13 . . CASSLGQGWSYNEQFF TGTGCCAGCAGCTTAGGCCAGGGTTGGTCCTACAATGAGCAGTTCTTC
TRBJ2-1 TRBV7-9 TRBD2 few CASSFSTASGEQFF TGTGCCAGCAGCTTTTCGACTGCTAGCGGGGAGCAGTTCTTC
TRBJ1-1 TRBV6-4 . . CASSGLGVTFF TGTGCCAGCAGTGGCCTGGGAGTAACTTTCTTT
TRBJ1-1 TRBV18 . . CASSPTRGSTEAFF TGTGCCAGCTCACCAACCCGAGGGTCCACTGAAGCTTTCTTT
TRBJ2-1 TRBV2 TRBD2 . CASCETSGSSYNEQFF TGTGCCAGCTGCGAGACTAGCGGGAGTTCCTACAATGAGCAGTTCTTC
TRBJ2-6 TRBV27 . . CASSFSWDSGANVLTF TGTGCCAGCAGTTTCTCGTGGGACTCTGGGGCCAACGTCCTGACTTTC
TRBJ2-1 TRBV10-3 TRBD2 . CAIGPAGAGYNEQFF TGTGCCATCGGCCCAGCGGGAGCGGGCTACAATGAGCAGTTCTTC
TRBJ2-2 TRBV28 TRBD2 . CASSLPPGQGEGLAGDPGELFF TGTGCCAGCAGCCTTCCCCCGGGACAGGGCGAAGGACTAGCGGGAGACCCCGGGGAGCTGTTTTTT
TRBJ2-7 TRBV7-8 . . CASSLAIDGYEQYF TGTGCCAGCAGCTTAGCTATCGACGGGTACGAGCAGTACTTC
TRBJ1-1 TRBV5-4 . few CASSLEGMNTEAFF TGTGCCAGCAGCTTGGAAGGCATGAACACTGAAGCTTTCTTT
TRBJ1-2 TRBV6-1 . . CASTRGWGTYGYTF TGTGCCAGCACCCGCGGGTGGGGAACCTATGGCTACACCTTC
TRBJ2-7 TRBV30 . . CAWKSAGWSYEQYF TGTGCCTGGAAATCGGCAGGGTGGTCCTACGAGCAGTACTTC
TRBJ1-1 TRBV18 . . CASSPSGNMNTEAFF TGTGCCAGCTCACCATCCGGGAACATGAACACTGAAGCTTTCTTT
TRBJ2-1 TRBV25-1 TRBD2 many CASSRLAGGFNEQFF TGTGCCAGCAGTAGACTAGCGGGAGGGTTCAATGAGCAGTTCTTC
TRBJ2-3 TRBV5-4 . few CASSDGQLVGTDTQYF TGTGCCAGCAGCGACGGACAGTTGGTGGGGACAGATACGCAGTATTTT
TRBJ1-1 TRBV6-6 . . CASRESGVGNTEAFF TGTGCCAGCCGGGAATCCGGAGTGGGGAACACTGAAGCTTTCTTT
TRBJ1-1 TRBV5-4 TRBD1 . CASSLQTGGSEAFF TGTGCCAGCAGCCTACAGACAGGGGGTTCTGAAGCTTTCTTT
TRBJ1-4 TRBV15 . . CATSRAAAANEKLFF TGTGCCACCAGCAGAGCTGCGGCGGCTAATGAAAAACTGTTTTTT
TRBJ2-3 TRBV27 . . CASQGRINTDTQYF TGTGCCAGCCAGGGGAGGATTAACACAGATACGCAGTATTTT
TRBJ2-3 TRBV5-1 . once CASSLGGQFTDTQYF TGCGCCAGCAGCTTGGGGGGGCAGTTCACAGATACGCAGTATTTT
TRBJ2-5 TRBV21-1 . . CASSKVAGLGETQYF TGTGCCAGCAGCAAAGTAGCGGGCTTGGGAGAGACCCAGTACTTC
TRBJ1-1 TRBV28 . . CASSFPQGSSTEAFF TGTGCCAGCAGTTTTCCACAGGGATCATCCACTGAAGCTTTCTTT
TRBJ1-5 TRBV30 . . CAWTGSRNQPQHF TGTGCCTGGACAGGGAGTCGCAATCAGCCCCAGCATTTT
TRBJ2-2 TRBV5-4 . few CASSSPPGSTGELFF TGTGCCAGCAGCTCCCCTCCGGGCAGCACCGGGGAGCTGTTTTTT
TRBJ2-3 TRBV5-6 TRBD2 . CASKPLAGKTDTQYF TGTGCCAGCAAACCCCTAGCGGGAAAAACAGATACGCAGTATTTT
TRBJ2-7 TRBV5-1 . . CASSFRKQGYEQYF TGCGCCAGCAGCTTTCGTAAACAGGGCTACGAGCAGTACTTC